This TCR beta chain was obtained from a study of OX40 agonist ivuxolimab in advanced cancers. Study overall: In this trial design, patients received ivuxolimab intravenously at 0.01 to 10 mg/kg every 2 weeks.

The V end was cut by 4 bases, the J end by 4 bases, with 11 bases between. The length of the CDR3 is 13 residues. Germline V gene data show CDR1 as SGHTS and CDR2 as YDEGEE. Some clones are missing from TCRdb's copy, which holds only in-frame ones; the method was immunoSEQ multiplex PCR. The sample holds about 70,000 clones, approximately 90% seen once. In regard to this clone: What it binds is unknown.

Findings and caveats of the study: The investigators did not determine what antigen specificity the expanded peripheral T cells had. Averaged across samples, CD8+ T cells carried more expanded clones than CD4+ did.

The source material was CD4+ or CD8+ T cells sorted from blood, sampled in a trial of the OX40 agonist ivuxolimab. This TCR was sampled from an adult with an advanced solid tumor such as melanoma, head and neck, liver or kidney cancer. V usage is TRBV5-8 and J usage is TRBJ1-2; TRBD1 is a possible D gene (6 bases). The CDR3 loop is CASSPTGTYGYTF. CDR3 nucleotide sequence: TGTGCCAGCAGCCCTACAGGGACCTATGGCTACACCTTC.